These T cell receptor beta chains were read from a single sample in a study of T cell repertoires in cytomegalovirus infection. No antigen has been identified for these receptors. MiXCR, applied by TCRdb to the reads, yields one record per CDR3 protein. The table has 650,000 to 900,000 distinct CDR3 sequences, about 31% seen once. The material sequenced was cultured CD8+ T cells from PBMCs, taken from culture after CMV antigen stimulation. These receptors came from a human donor in good health (CMV status not recorded). Some clones in this sample may be carry-over from other donors' samples. Each CDR3 is given with its conserved first and last residue. Each record gives: J gene, clone size, V gene, D gene, CDR3 DNA, CDR3 protein. The D gene is left open where the match is weak. Expanded clones are given a class, and other clones once, few, many or no size at all.

TRBJ2-2	NA	TRBV6-5	NA	TGTGCCAGCAGTTACTCGAACTGGGGCGGGGAGCTGTTTTTT	CASSYSNWGGELFF
TRBJ1-1	few	TRBV9	NA	TGTGCCAGCAGCGTAGAGACGGGCACTGAAGCTTTCTTT	CASSVETGTEAFF
TRBJ2-7	NA	TRBV5-6	NA	TGTGCCAGCAGCATGCCAGGGGACTACGAGCAGTACTTC	CASSMPGDYEQYF
TRBJ2-3	once	TRBV6-2/TRBV6-3	NA	TGTGCCAGCAGTTACTCGATTCTTGTAGATACGCAGTATTTT	CASSYSILVDTQYF
TRBJ1-3	many	TRBV6-1	NA	TGTGCCAGCAGTGAAAAGACAGGACAGTTAAGCGGAAACACCATATATTTT	CASSEKTGQLSGNTIYF
TRBJ2-1	NA	TRBV5-6	NA	TGTGCCAGCAGCTTGGGGTTCGTGACAGCTTCCTACAATGAGCAGTTCTTC	CASSLGFVTASYNEQFF
TRBJ2-1	NA	TRBV4-1	TRBD2	TGCGCCAGCAGCCAAGTGGTTCCGGGGGGCTACAATGAGCAGTTCTTC	CASSQVVPGGYNEQFF
TRBJ2-1	few	TRBV7-8	TRBD1	TGTGCCAGCAGCTTACCTTGGACAGGGTACAATGAGCAGTTCTTC	CASSLPWTGYNEQFF
TRBJ1-6	few	TRBV7-9	NA	TGTGCCAGCAGTTCTGCCTCGGTGTTACTCCACTTT	CASSSASVLLHF
TRBJ1-1	few	TRBV5-5	NA	TGTGCCAGCAGCTTCAGGGTAAAGGTTCCGAACACTGAAGCTTTCTTT	CASSFRVKVPNTEAFF
TRBJ2-1	many	TRBV7-9	NA	TGTGCCAGCAGCCTCATGACGGGACAAGGAGACAATGAGCAGTTCTTC	CASSLMTGQGDNEQFF
TRBJ2-6	NA	TRBV7-9	TRBD2	TGTGCCAGCAGCTCCTCGTCGACTAGCGGGGGACCCTCTGGGGCCAACGTCCTGACTTTC	CASSSSSTSGGPSGANVLTF
TRBJ2-7	many	TRBV2	TRBD1	TGTGCCAGCAGTGATTGGGACAGGTCTCCTCGGGGGTACTTC	CASSDWDRSPRGYF
TRBJ2-5	many	TRBV7-6	TRBD1	TGTGCCAGCAGTAGTCCCGGGACAGCGCAAGAGACCCAGTACTTC	CASSSPGTAQETQYF
TRBJ2-2	NA	TRBV6-1	NA	TGTGCCAGCAGTGAATGGATCGGGGAGCTGTTTTTT	CASSEWIGELFF
TRBJ1-4	many	TRBV7-8	TRBD1	TGTGCCAGCAGCTTAACTCCGACAGGGGAAAATGAAAAACTGTTTTTT	CASSLTPTGENEKLFF
TRBJ2-7	NA	TRBV7-9	NA	TGTGCCAGCAGCTTACCGACAGGCTCCTACGAGCAGTACTTC	CASSLPTGSYEQYF
TRBJ1-2	NA	TRBV7-6	TRBD1	TGTGCCAGCAGCTTAGCGCCGGGACAGTATAACTATGGCTACACCTTC	CASSLAPGQYNYGYTF
TRBJ2-7	NA	TRBV12-3/TRBV12-4	NA	TGTGCCAGCAGTTTCGGCAGCCACGAGCAGTACTTC	CASSFGSHEQYF
TRBJ1-1	NA	TRBV27	NA	TGTGCCAGCAGTAGACTGATGAACACTGAAGCTTTCTTT	CASSRLMNTEAFF
TRBJ1-6	NA	TRBV4-2	TRBD1	TGTGCCAGCGAAACCGGGACAGGGGATTCACCCCTCCACTTT	CASETGTGDSPLHF
TRBJ1-5	NA	TRBV6-6	NA	TGTGCCAGCAACTTGTACAGATACAATCAGCCCCAGCATTTT	CASNLYRYNQPQHF
TRBJ2-7	few	TRBV2	TRBD1	TGTGCCAGCAGTACAACAGGGGGTGACGAGCAGTACTTC	CASSTTGGDEQYF
TRBJ2-6	NA	TRBV27	NA	TGTGCCAGCAGTTTACTTCAGGGTGCCAACGTCCTGACTTTC	CASSLLQGANVLTF
TRBJ1-1	few	TRBV20-1	NA	TGCAGTGCCGGAGGGAGGGCGGGCACTGAAGCTTTCTTT	CSAGGRAGTEAFF